This TCR beta chain was identified in a study of blood T cells in healthy people across ages. General study results and limits: Greater diversity and more naive CD4+ cells were seen in long-lived donors than in aged donors. Estimated diversity across one million T cells was deemed an underestimate.

Germline CDR1 is SGHTA and CDR2 is FQGNSA. CDR3 length equals 12 residues. With 6 bases removed from V and 8 bases from J, the gap between germline ends came to 11 bases. Details on this clonotype: What it recognizes is unknown.

Alongside a J-beta primer mix, a sample-barcoded 5' primer served in a second PCR lasting about 7 to 12 cycles. TCRdb reprocessed the 5' RACE reads with MiXCR, giving one entry per CDR3 protein. Counted here are approximately 770,000 distinct CDR3 sequences, more than 45% occurring once; the ten biggest clones make up approximately 23%. Total RNA was isolated from each sample in quantities of at least 5 micrograms. V gene TRBV7-2 combines with J gene TRBJ2-1; TRBD1 or TRBD2 may be the D gene (5 bases each). The clonotype comes from a man aged 30 to 39 in good health. Material for sequencing was blood. The CDR3 spells CASRRDVDEQFF. Written as DNA, the CDR3 is TGTGCCAGCAGACGGGACGTCGATGAGCAGTTCTTC.